What follows is one T cell receptor beta chain and its context. Antigen: not known. Via MiXCR, TCRdb re-called the reads, giving one row per CDR3 protein. This sample has 60,000 to 80,000 distinct CDR3 sequences, with roughly three fifths found just once. The data stem from a study of type 1 regulatory T cells. Study at large: An in vitro protocol generated T-allo10, a Tr1-enriched, alloantigen-specific CD4 T cell product.

J lost 5 bases, V lost 0 bases, and 9 bases had no gene match. Germline CDR1 reads MNHNY; CDR2 reads SVGAGI (reference sequence). The CDR3 has 16 amino acids. The sample comprised cultured T cells, either the whole culture or a sorted T cell fraction (not recorded which). Stated subset: Tr1-enriched cell product generated in vitro against host alloantigens. This rearrangement joins TRBV6-6 to TRBJ2-5, with 7 positions matching TRBD2. The TCR comes from a human donor in good health. CDR3 nucleotides: TGTGCCAGCAGTTACTCGAGAGCTAGCGGTTACGAGACCCAGTACTTC. Translation: CASSYSRASGYETQYF.